This TCR beta chain originates from a study of shared clonotypes between healthy human individuals. Data came from immunoSEQ multiplex PCR; TCRdb stores just in-frame clones and leaves some out. The sample has 1.4 million to 1.5 million clones, roughly 96% seen once. Sequenced material: naive CD4+ T cells sorted from blood. Regarding subset: CD45RA+ positively selected. The source is a man under 40 in good health.

CDR3 in DNA: TGCGCCAGCAGCTATGGAGGGGCCGACTATGGCTACACCTTC. Translated, it gives CASSYGGADYGYTF. The J gene is TRBJ1-2, the V gene TRBV5-1, with D maybe TRBD1 (5 bases). The V end lost 3 bases, the J end lost 3 bases, and 12 bases lay between the germline ends. This CDR3 is built from 14 residues. Germline values: CDR1 SGHRS, CDR2 YFSETQ.